This T cell receptor (beta chain) comes out of a study of blood T cell repertoires in COVID-19. About the study: Sites in the United States, Italy and Spain provided acute and convalescent COVID-19 samples. Sources were T cells, B-cell-depleted T cells, or PBMCs; the material itself was cDNA or gDNA.

This CDR3 comprises 16 residues. The ends lost 4 bases at V and 1 base at J; junction bases unmatched: 8. Germline assignment: CDR1 LNHDA and CDR2 SQIVND (reference sequence). Original data processing: Reference gene primer amplification in the assay estimated nucleated cell counts. Sequencing used immunoSEQ multiplex PCR; TCRdb keeps in-frame clones, though not all of them. The V and J calls and clone size come from that table; D and trimming were worked out from the DNA. The sample gives under 250,000 clones, approximately 87% of which show up once; 5.5% to 8% is in the top ten. Input material: peripheral blood. The sequence was obtained from a man aged 55 to 70 with acute or convalescent COVID-19. This chain links TRBV19 with TRBJ2-5; TRBD1 agrees at 8 bases. The CDR3 loop reads CASSTDRAGFQETQYF. CDR3 sequence (DNA): TGTGCCAGTAGTACGGACAGGGCCGGATTCCAAGAGACCCAGTACTTC.